This TCR beta chain was obtained from a study of immune characterization of retroperitoneal liposarcoma. TCRdb re-derived calls from the PCR reads in MiXCR, one entry per CDR3 protein. The sample has approximately 3,200 distinct CDR3 sequences; around 50% are singletons. V dropped 11 bases and J dropped 0 bases, with 16 bases sitting between them. The CDR3 extends over 15 amino acids. Germline V gives CDR1 MNHNS, CDR2 SASEGT. This clonotype was seen once. The sequencing input was tumor tissue. J is TRBJ1-4 and V is TRBV6-1, with a possible D match to TRBD1 (6 bases). This sequence was found in a male donor with retroperitoneal liposarcoma. CDR3 DNA: TGTGCCTCCAACAGGGCCGGGGCAACTAATGAAAAACTGTTTTTT. Its translation: CASNRAGATNEKLFF.